The 2 T cell receptor beta chains below all came from one sample that was sequenced in a study of OX40 agonist ivuxolimab in advanced cancers. Measured with immunoSEQ multiplex PCR; TCRdb has only the in-frame clones, and not every one. The data show approximately 35,000 clones, around 85% seen once. Sequenced here: CD4+ or CD8+ T cells sorted from blood, sampled in a trial of the OX40 agonist ivuxolimab. All receptors come from an adult with an advanced solid tumor such as melanoma, head and neck, liver or kidney cancer.

This clone was found once. The chain recombines TRBV21-1 with TRBJ1-1. TRBV21-1 is a pseudogene locus. This CDR3 comprises 11 residues. The CDR3 protein is CASSKRFTAFF. The CDR3, as DNA: TGTGCCAGCAGCAAGAGGTTCACAGCTTTCTTT.

The V and J genes are TRBV15 and TRBJ1-5; D is possibly TRBD1 (6 bases). The germline CDR1 and CDR2 sequences are LNHNV and YYDKDF (reference sequence). The CDR3 consists of 16 residues. V was shortened by 3 bases and J by 2 bases, with 14 bases between the two germline ends. CDR3 sequence reads: CATSSPRGAGNQPQHF. The CDR3 nucleotides are TGTGCCACCAGCAGCCCTCGGGGGGCGGGCAATCAGCCCCAGCATTTT.